This passage covers 3 T cell receptor beta chains from one sample sequenced in a study of T cell responses to AZD1222 COVID-19 vaccine. Only in-frame clones appear in the TCRdb table, and some are missing; sequencing was by immunoSEQ multiplex PCR. The table shows 100,000 to 130,000 clones, with roughly 87% occurring only once. The specimen comprised peripheral blood, sampled 28 days after the second AZD1222 dose. These receptors originate from an adult who received the AZD1222 COVID-19 vaccine.

The table lists this clone with a count of one. J is TRBJ2-2 and V is TRBV2; 7 bases align to TRBD1. J gave up 0 bases and V 7 bases, and 5 bases lay outside the gene matches. CDR1 and CDR2 from the germline V gene are SNHLY and FYNNEI. The CDR3 has 15 residues. CDR3 in DNA: TGTGCCAGCAACCGGGACAGAACGAACACCGGGGAGCTGTTTTTT. Translating gives CASNRDRTNTGELFF. The complete variable domain, with remaining parts taken from reference TRBV2 and TRBJ2-2, reads EPEVTQTPSHQVTQMGQEVILRCVPISNHLYFYWYRQILGQKVEFLVSFYNNEISEKSEIFDDQFSVERPDGSNFTLKIRSTKLEDSAMYFCASNRDRTNTGELFFGEGSRLTVL.

The chain is built from TRBV6-5 and TRBJ1-5; D unresolved. The germline CDR1 and CDR2 sequences are MNHEY and SVGAGI. Trimming took off 5 bases at V and 4 bases at J, with 9 bases between the two ends. The length of the CDR3 is 13 residues. In DNA, the CDR3 is TGTGCCAGCAGTCCGGCCCTAAATCAGCCCCAGCATTTT. Protein product: CASSPALNQPQHF.

V is TRBV9 and J is TRBJ1-5, with no clear D. There are 14 residues in the CDR3. With 3 bases removed from V and 2 bases from J, the gap between germline ends came to 9 bases. CDR1 SGDLS and CDR2 YYNGEE come from the germline V gene. The CDR3 nucleotides are TGTGCCAGCAGCGAAGACATTGGCAATCAGCCCCAGCATTTT. Residues: CASSEDIGNQPQHF.